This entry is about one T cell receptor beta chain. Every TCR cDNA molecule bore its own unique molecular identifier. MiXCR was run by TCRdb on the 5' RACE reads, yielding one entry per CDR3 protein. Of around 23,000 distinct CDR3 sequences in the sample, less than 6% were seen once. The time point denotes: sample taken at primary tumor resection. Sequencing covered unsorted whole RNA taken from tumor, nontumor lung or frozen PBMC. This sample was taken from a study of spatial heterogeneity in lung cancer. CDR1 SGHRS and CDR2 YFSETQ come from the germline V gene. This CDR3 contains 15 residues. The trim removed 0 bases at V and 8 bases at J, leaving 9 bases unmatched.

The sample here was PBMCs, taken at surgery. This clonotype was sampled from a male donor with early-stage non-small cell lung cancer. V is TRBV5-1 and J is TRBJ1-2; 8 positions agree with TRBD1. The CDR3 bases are TGCGCCAGCAGCTTGGACCCCCAGGGGGCAAACGGCTACACCTTC. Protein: CASSLDPQGANGYTF.